The 14 T cell receptor beta chains reported below all come from one sample, sequenced in a study of cytomegalovirus exposure and HLA in healthy donors. Produced via immunoSEQ multiplex PCR; TCRdb's table is partial and in-frame only. The profile shows 55,000 to 70,000 clones, about 89% of them singletons. Source material: PBMCs. The source is a woman aged 18 to 35 in good health and CMV-seronegative.

The rearrangement uses TRBV30 and TRBJ1-5; D is possibly TRBD1 (6 bases). Trimming stripped 0 bases from V and 0 bases from J, with 15 bases between. CDR1 is GTSNPN and CDR2 is SVGIG in the germline V gene (reference sequence). The CDR3 loop spans 17 amino acids. CDR3 in amino acids: CAWSVGAGDYSNQPQHF. The CDR3 DNA is TGTGCCTGGAGTGTGGGCGCAGGGGACTATAGCAATCAGCCCCAGCATTTT.

CDR3: CASSQFSGEYTGELFF. The CDR3 nucleotides are TGCGCCAGCAGCCAATTTTCCGGGGAGTACACCGGGGAGCTGTTTTTT. The rearrangement joins TRBV4-1 to TRBJ2-2; TRBD2 might be the D (5 bases). Germline CDR1 MGHRA, CDR2 YSYEKL. Trimming removed 2 bases from V and 3 bases from J, with 13 bases in between. The CDR3 extends over 16 amino acids.

The chain is built from TRBV6-4 and TRBJ2-3; TRBD1 aligns across 10 bases. V shed 5 bases, J shed 0 bases, and the junction held 8 bases outside the gene matches. Per the germline V gene, CDR1 is MRHNA and CDR2 is SNTAGT. The CDR3 loop spans 17 amino acids. The CDR3 DNA is TGTGCCAGCAGTACGGGACAGGGGACGCCTAGCACAGATACGCAGTATTTT. Protein: CASSTGQGTPSTDTQYF.

This clone was seen just once. The genes are TRBV11-1 and TRBJ2-7; TRBD1 matches 10 bases. The V and J ends lost 6 bases and 9 bases, in that order; junction bases with no gene match: 17. CDR3 length equals 16 residues. Looked up from germline, CDR1 is SGHAT and CDR2 is FQDESV (reference sequence). CDR3 residues: CASRSLTGTGAGAQYF. CDR3 in DNA: TGTGCCAGCAGGTCCTTAACCGGGACAGGGGCGGGTGCGCAGTACTTC.

This clone was counted a single time. This chain uses TRBV9 with TRBJ1-1, with 8 bases lining up with TRBD1. Germline V gives CDR1 SGDLS, CDR2 YYNGEE. The CDR3 spans 15 residues. Trimming removed 4 bases from V and 4 bases from J; junction bases left unmatched: 9. CDR3 nucleotide sequence: TGTGCCAGCAGCCCGTCCGGGACAGGTCTCACTGAAGCTTTCTTT. It is translated as CASSPSGTGLTEAFF.

This chain links TRBV10-3 with TRBJ2-3; 8 nucleotides match TRBD2. This CDR3 spans 13 amino acids. Trimming took 7 bases from V and 5 from J; bases not matched to a gene: 5. Per germline, CDR1 ENHRY and CDR2 SYGVKD. The CDR3 reads CAITGGAEDTQYF. The CDR3 bases are TGTGCCATCACCGGGGGGGCGGAAGATACGCAGTATTTT.

CDR3: CASSATDTGYEQYF. The DNA for the CDR3 is TGCGCCAGCAGCGCCACTGACACGGGGTACGAGCAGTACTTC. The gene calls are TRBV5-1 and TRBJ2-7, with a weak D call TRBD2 (5 bases). Germline V gene sequence: CDR1 SGHRS, CDR2 YFSETQ. Trimming removed 4 bases at V and 4 bases at J, with 15 bases between. CDR3 length: 14 amino acids.

Here the CDR3 reads CASSQDWREGLRNEQFF. The CDR3 nucleotides are TGCGCCAGCAGCCAGGATTGGAGGGAGGGCCTACGGAATGAGCAGTTCTTC. The V call is TRBV4-1, the J call TRBJ2-1, with 7 bases fitting TRBD2. This CDR3 contains 17 residues. Trimming cost V 3 bases and J 7 bases; bases outside gene matches: 15. Germline CDR1 MGHRA, CDR2 YSYEKL.

This clone was seen only once. The V and J genes are TRBV7-3 and TRBJ1-1; possibly TRBD1 for D (6 bases). Germline V gives CDR1 SGHTA, CDR2 FQGTGA. The CDR3 loop spans 14 amino acids. V dropped 2 bases and J dropped 3 bases, with 10 bases sitting between them. The CDR3 protein is CASSLQGRDTEAFF. Here the CDR3 DNA reads TGTGCCAGCAGCTTACAGGGGCGCGACACTGAAGCTTTCTTT. The full variable domain, with the rest looked up from reference TRBV7-3 and TRBJ1-1, is GAGVSQTPSNKVTEKGKYVELRCDPISGHTALYWYRQSLGQGPEFLIYFQGTGAADDSGLPNDRFFAVRPEGSVSTLKIQRTERGDSAVYLCASSLQGRDTEAFFGQGTRLTVV.

The chain uses TRBV6-5 and TRBJ2-3; 8 bases match TRBD1. Looked up from germline, CDR1 is MNHEY and CDR2 is SVGAGI. The CDR3 is 14 residues long. V was pared by 7 bases and J by 3 bases, with 6 bases of the junction left unmatched. CDR3 amino acids: CASTDRGVTDTQYF. The CDR3 nucleotides read TGTGCCAGCACCGACAGGGGTGTTACAGATACGCAGTATTTT.

V gene TRBV2 combines with J gene TRBJ2-3; D gene ambiguous. Per germline, CDR1 SNHLY and CDR2 FYNNEI. V was cut by 0 bases and J by 6 bases, with 4 bases left in between. CDR3 size: 12 residues. In DNA, the CDR3 is TGTGCCAGCAGTGAAGCTCAGGATACGCAGTATTTT. Translation gives CASSEAQDTQYF.

The chain uses TRBV7-8 and TRBJ2-2; 10 positions agree with TRBD1. Per the germline V gene, CDR1 is SGHVS and CDR2 is FQNEAQ. V was pared by 5 bases and J by 4 bases, with 10 bases of the junction left unmatched. The CDR3 has 17 amino acids. In DNA form, the CDR3 reads TGTGCCAGCAGCATATTTTGGGGACAGGGGTCCACCGGGGAGCTGTTTTTT. Its protein is CASSIFWGQGSTGELFF.

The rearrangement uses TRBV7-8 and TRBJ1-2; D ambiguous. V lost 1 base, J lost 2 bases, and 5 bases lay in between. The CDR3 totals 13 residues. Germline V gene lookup returns CDR1 SGHVS and CDR2 FQNEAQ. The DNA of the CDR3 is TGTGCCAGCAGCTTAGGGGAGAACTATGGCTACACCTTC. It codes for CASSLGENYGYTF. The whole variable domain, remainder taken from reference TRBV7-8 and TRBJ1-2, is GAGVSQSPRYKVAKRGQDVALRCDPISGHVSLFWYQQALGQGPEFLTYFQNEAQLDKSGLPSDRFFAERPEGSVSTLKIQRTQQEDSAVYLCASSLGENYGYTFGSGTRLTVV.

V and J are TRBV19 and TRBJ2-2; 8 nucleotides line up with TRBD1. Per germline, CDR1 LNHDA and CDR2 SQIVND (reference sequence). This CDR3 has 14 residues. Unmatched junction bases numbered 6, after V lost 7 bases and J lost 5 bases. CDR3 in amino acids: CASTQRTGTGELFF. The CDR3 DNA reads as TGTGCCAGTACCCAAAGGACAGGGACCGGGGAGCTGTTTTTT.